What follows are 21 T cell receptor beta chains derived from one specimen sequenced in a study of blood T cell repertoires in COVID-19. Repertoires were generated with immunoSEQ multiplex PCR, while TCRdb's copy carries only in-frame clones and drops some. Of 300,000 or so clones listed, about 85% are singletons. The sequencing input was PBMCs or T cells enriched from blood (not recorded which). The receptors stem from a woman younger than 45 who had recovered from COVID-19.

Of note for this clone: The sample carries other DNA sequences with the same CDR3. This rearrangement joins TRBV6-5 to TRBJ1-1; D ambiguous. Trimming cost V 0 bases and J 3 bases, with 5 bases left between them. This CDR3 spans 13 amino acids. Germline V gives CDR1 MNHEY, CDR2 SVGAGI. In DNA, the CDR3 is TGTGCCAGCAGTTACTCACGAGACACTGAAGCTTTCTTT. Its protein product is CASSYSRDTEAFF.

V usage is TRBV7-8 and J usage is TRBJ2-7; 8 bases agree with TRBD2. This CDR3 has 11 amino acids. Germline CDR1 and CDR2: SGHVS and FQNEAQ. The junction had 3 bases not matched to a gene; V was cut back by 5 bases and J by 9 bases. CDR3 sequence (DNA): TGTGCCAGCAGCCCCAGCGGGGGGCAGTACTTC. Translation gives CASSPSGGQYF.

V gene TRBV29-1 combines with J gene TRBJ2-5, with 8 nucleotides matching TRBD1. V shed 6 bases, J shed 4 bases, and the junction held 7 bases outside the gene matches. This CDR3 has 13 amino acids. Germline V lookup: CDR1 SQVTM, CDR2 ANQGSEA. CDR3 sequence reads: CSVGRQGSETQYF. CDR3 in DNA: TGCAGCGTAGGCCGACAGGGGTCAGAGACCCAGTACTTC.

V usage is TRBV2 and J usage is TRBJ1-5; TRBD1 matches 7 bases. V shed 8 bases, J shed 5 bases, and the junction held 12 bases outside the gene matches. Germline V gene data show CDR1 as SNHLY and CDR2 as FYNNEI. The CDR3 is 15 residues long. CDR3 sequence reads: CASSATGTAHQPQHF. CDR3 DNA: TGTGCCAGCTCCGCTACCGGGACAGCCCATCAGCCCCAGCATTTT.

The table lists this clone with a count of one. The genes are TRBV3-1 (or the pseudogene TRBV3-2) and TRBJ1-3; TRBD1 matches at 8 bases. The ends lost 4 bases at V and 4 bases at J; junction bases unmatched: 3. The CDR3 loop spans 14 amino acids. Germline V CDR1 and CDR2: LGHDT, YNNKEL (reference sequence). The CDR3 reads CASSRGQGGNTIYF. In nucleotides, the CDR3 is TGTGCCAGCAGCCGTGGACAGGGAGGAAACACCATATATTTT.

The V and J genes are TRBV7-2 and TRBJ1-1; 7 positions match TRBD1. Germline V gene lookup returns CDR1 SGHTA and CDR2 FQGNSA. This CDR3 comprises 15 residues. Unmatched junction bases numbered 6, after V lost 1 base and J lost 4 bases. The CDR3 region has the DNA TGTGCCAGCAGCTTAGGGGGGACAGAGAGCACTGAAGCTTTCTTT. Encoded protein: CASSLGGTESTEAFF.

The rearrangement uses TRBV13 and TRBJ1-3, with D possibly TRBD1 on 5 matching bases. The CDR3 is made up of 15 amino acids. V was shortened by 4 bases and J by 2 bases, with 12 bases between the two germline ends. CDR1 and CDR2 from the germline V gene are PRHDT and FYEKMQ (reference sequence). CDR3 nucleotide sequence: TGTGCCAGCAGCTCCTCGTGGGGCGCTGGAAACACCATATATTTT. This sequence encodes CASSSSWGAGNTIYF.

The chain uses TRBV5-1 and TRBJ1-1, with 7 positions matching TRBD1. This CDR3 has 15 residues. J gave up 0 bases and V 4 bases, and 6 bases lay outside the gene matches. CDR1 is SGHRS, CDR2 YFSETQ, per germline. The CDR3 loop is CASSPDRTMNTEAFF. CDR3 DNA: TGCGCCAGCAGCCCGGACAGGACTATGAACACTGAAGCTTTCTTT.

V gene TRBV6-1 combines with J gene TRBJ1-5, with 8 nucleotides matching TRBD1. This CDR3 has 16 amino acids. The V gene's germline CDR1 is MNHNS and CDR2 SASEGT. After removal of 2 bases from V and 4 bases from J, the junction contained 7 bases not matched to a gene. The CDR3 nucleotides are TGTGCCAGCAGTGAATCTGGGACAGGTATTAATCAGCCCCAGCATTTT. As protein: CASSESGTGINQPQHF.

This chain connects TRBV30 to TRBJ1-5, with 8 nucleotides matching TRBD1. The germline CDR1 and CDR2 sequences are GTSNPN and SVGIG (reference sequence). The CDR3 extends over 13 amino acids. V dropped 5 bases and J dropped 5; count of bases not matched to a gene: 5. The CDR3, as DNA: TGTGCCTGGGGACAGGGTATTCATCAGCCCCAGCATTTT. Translated, it gives CAWGQGIHQPQHF.

This chain uses TRBV5-6 with TRBJ2-3; 10 nucleotides align to TRBD2. V gave up 2 bases and J gave up 4 bases; unmatched junction bases: 1. The germline CDR1 and CDR2 sequences are SGHDT and YYEEEE. This CDR3 spans 14 amino acids. The CDR3 nucleotides are TGTGCCAGCAGCTTACTAGCGGGGCCAGATACGCAGTATTTT. Translated: CASSLLAGPDTQYF.

This sequence joins TRBV9 and TRBJ1-1; a possible D gene is TRBD1 (5 bases). The CDR3 is made up of 13 amino acids. Germline CDR1 SGDLS, CDR2 YYNGEE. Deletions cut 0 bases from V and 4 bases from J, with 7 bases between. For the CDR3, the DNA is TGTGCCAGCAGCGTAGTGCAGGGCACTGAAGCTTTCTTT. It specifies CASSVVQGTEAFF. Full variable domain (remainder filled in from reference TRBV9 and TRBJ1-1): DSGVTQTPKHLITATGQRVTLRCSPRSGDLSVYWYQQSLDQGLQFLIQYYNGEERAKGNILERFSAQQFPDLHSELNLSSLELGDSALYFCASSVVQGTEAFFGQGTRLTVV.

V is TRBV3-1 (or the pseudogene TRBV3-2) and J is TRBJ1-2; 8 bases fit TRBD1. The ends lost 2 bases at V and 0 bases at J; junction bases unmatched: 5. Germline V gene data show CDR1 as LGHDT and CDR2 as YNNKEL (reference sequence). This CDR3 is 16 amino acids long. The CDR3 reads CASSQTRTGTNYGYTF. CDR3 DNA: TGTGCCAGCAGCCAAACCCGGACAGGGACTAACTATGGCTACACCTTC.

This chain uses TRBV3-1 (or the pseudogene TRBV3-2) with TRBJ2-3; no firm D call. V was shortened by 1 base and J by 3 bases, with 5 bases between the two germline ends. Germline loops: CDR1 LGHDT, CDR2 YNNKEL (reference sequence). This CDR3 is 13 amino acids long. CDR3 coding DNA: TGTGCCAGCAGCCAAGCGAGGACAGATACGCAGTATTTT. This sequence encodes CASSQARTDTQYF.

The J gene is TRBJ1-6, the V gene TRBV4-3; perhaps TRBD1 as D (6 bases). Germline CDR1 LGHNA, CDR2 YSLEER. The V end lost 0 bases, the J end lost 6 bases, and 9 bases lay between the germline ends. This CDR3 has 15 amino acids. The CDR3 bases are TGCGCCAGCAGCCAAGATCGGGGGGCTAATTCACCCCTCCACTTT. Translating it yields CASSQDRGANSPLHF.

The rearrangement links TRBV6-1 to TRBJ2-2; D not resolved. The CDR3 runs 16 residues. The germline gives CDR1 MNHNS, CDR2 SASEGT. Trimming removed 0 bases at V and 7 bases at J, with 15 bases between. CDR3 sequence reads: CASSEASIPGLGELFF. CDR3 in DNA: TGTGCCAGCAGTGAAGCGTCTATTCCAGGCCTCGGGGAGCTGTTTTTT.

The V call is TRBV3-1 (or the pseudogene TRBV3-2), the J call TRBJ2-7; TRBD2 might be the D (5 bases). Between the trimmed V and J ends, which lost 4 bases and 4 bases, there was a span of 14 bases. From germline, CDR1 is LGHDT and CDR2 YNNKEL (reference sequence). The CDR3 is 14 amino acids. The CDR3 region has the DNA TGTGCCAGCAGCCCGGAACTAGATTCGTACGAGCAGTACTTC. It is translated as CASSPELDSYEQYF.

This chain uses TRBV12-3 or TRBV12-4 with TRBJ2-7; 8 nucleotides agree with TRBD1. The CDR3 consists of 13 residues. V lost 6 bases and J lost 3; bases outside the gene matches: 4. The CDR3 DNA sequence: TGTGCCAGCAGACCTGACAGGGGCTACGAGCAGTACTTC. Translating it yields CASRPDRGYEQYF.

The chain carries TRBV12-2 and TRBJ1-2; TRBD1, the table's D call, was not compared with the DNA. TRBV12-2 is flagged as a pseudogene. CDR3 size: 17 residues. Written as DNA, the CDR3 is TGTGCAAGTCGCTTTTACTCAGGGGCCCTCTCCTACTATGGCTACACCTTC. Translation gives CASRFYSGALSYYGYTF.

This chain connects TRBV28 to TRBJ1-1; no clear D. V was trimmed by 4 bases and J by 5 bases, leaving 8 bases between them. The CDR3 runs to 12 residues. CDR1 MDHEN and CDR2 SYDVKM come from the germline V gene. The chain's CDR3 is CASSSLGTEAFF. As DNA, the CDR3 is TGTGCCAGCAGTTCCCTAGGAACTGAAGCTTTCTTT.

The V call is TRBV10-1, the J call TRBJ1-1, with D possibly TRBD1 on 6 matching bases. The CDR3 totals 16 residues. The germline V gene has CDR1 WNHNN and CDR2 SYGVQD (reference sequence). Trimming stripped 0 bases from V and 7 bases from J, with 18 bases between. The CDR3 coding sequence is TGCGCCAGCAGTGAGTCTAGAAACAGGGCGTTAAATGAAGCTTTCTTT. Translating it yields CASSESRNRALNEAFF.